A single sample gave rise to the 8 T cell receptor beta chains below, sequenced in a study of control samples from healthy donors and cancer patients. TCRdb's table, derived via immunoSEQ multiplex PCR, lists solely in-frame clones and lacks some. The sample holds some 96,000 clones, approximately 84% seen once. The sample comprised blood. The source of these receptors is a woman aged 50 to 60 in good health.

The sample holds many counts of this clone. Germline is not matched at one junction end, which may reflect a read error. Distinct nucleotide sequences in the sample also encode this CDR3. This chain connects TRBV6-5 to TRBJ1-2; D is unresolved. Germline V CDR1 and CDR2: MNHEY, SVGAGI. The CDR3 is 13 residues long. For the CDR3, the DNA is TGTGCCACCAGTCCCCGTCCGGACTATGGCTACACCTTC. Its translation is CATSPRPDYGYTF.

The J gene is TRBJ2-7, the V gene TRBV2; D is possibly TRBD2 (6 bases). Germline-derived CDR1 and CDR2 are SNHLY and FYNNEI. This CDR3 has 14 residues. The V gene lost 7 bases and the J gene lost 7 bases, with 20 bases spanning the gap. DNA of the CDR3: TGTGCCAGCACTAAGGAGGGCGCCGGGGGAGAGCAGTACGTC. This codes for CASTKEGAGGEQYV.

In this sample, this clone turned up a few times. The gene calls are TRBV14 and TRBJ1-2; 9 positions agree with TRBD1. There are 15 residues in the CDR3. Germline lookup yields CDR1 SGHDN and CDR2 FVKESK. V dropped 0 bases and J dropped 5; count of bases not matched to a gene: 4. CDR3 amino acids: CASSQEQGAWYGYTF. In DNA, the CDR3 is TGTGCCAGCAGCCAAGAACAGGGGGCTTGGTATGGCTACACCTTC.

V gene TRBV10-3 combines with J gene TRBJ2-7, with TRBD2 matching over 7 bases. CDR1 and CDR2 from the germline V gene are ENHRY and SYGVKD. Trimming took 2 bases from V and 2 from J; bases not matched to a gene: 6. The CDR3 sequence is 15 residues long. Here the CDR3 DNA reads TGTGCCATCAGTGAGGCGGACGCGGGGGCCTACGAGCAGTACTTC. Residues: CAISEADAGAYEQYF.

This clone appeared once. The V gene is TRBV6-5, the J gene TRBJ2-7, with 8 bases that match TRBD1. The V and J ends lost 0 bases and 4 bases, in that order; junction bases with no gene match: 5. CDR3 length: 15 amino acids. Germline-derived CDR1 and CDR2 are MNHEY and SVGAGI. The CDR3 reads CASSYSAGGRYEQYV. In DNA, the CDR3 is TGTGCCAGCAGTTACTCGGCAGGGGGCAGGTACGAGCAGTACGTC.

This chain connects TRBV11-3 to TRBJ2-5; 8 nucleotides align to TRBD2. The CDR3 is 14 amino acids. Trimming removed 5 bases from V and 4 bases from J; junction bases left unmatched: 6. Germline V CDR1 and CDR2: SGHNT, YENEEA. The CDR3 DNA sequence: TGTGCCAGCAGCCCCCCGGGGGGGCGAGAGACCCAGTACTTC. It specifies CASSPPGGRETQYF.

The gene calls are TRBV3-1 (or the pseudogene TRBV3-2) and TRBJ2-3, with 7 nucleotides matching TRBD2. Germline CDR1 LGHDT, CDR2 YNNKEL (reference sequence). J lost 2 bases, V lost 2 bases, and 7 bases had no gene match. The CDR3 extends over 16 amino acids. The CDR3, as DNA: TGTGCCAGCAGCCAACTCTGGGCGGGGGTCACAGATACGCAGTATTTT. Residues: CASSQLWAGVTDTQYF.

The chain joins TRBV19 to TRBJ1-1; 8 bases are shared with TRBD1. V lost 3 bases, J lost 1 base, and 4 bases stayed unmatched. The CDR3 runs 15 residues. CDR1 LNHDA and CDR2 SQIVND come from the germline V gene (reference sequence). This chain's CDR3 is CASSMPGTGNTEAFF. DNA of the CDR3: TGTGCCAGTAGTATGCCCGGGACAGGGAACACTGAAGCTTTCTTT. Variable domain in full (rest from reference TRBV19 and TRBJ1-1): DGGITQSPKYLFRKEGQNVTLSCEQNLNHDAMYWYRQDPGQGLRLIYYSQIVNDFQKGDIAEGYSVSREKKESFPLTVTSAQKNPTAFYLCASSMPGTGNTEAFFGQGTRLTVV.